The present TCR beta chain was sequenced within a study of T cell responses to AZD1222 COVID-19 vaccine. Looking at the study overall: Second doses that came at about 4 or about 12 weeks were put together.

The table came from immunoSEQ multiplex PCR; TCRdb's copy has only in-frame clones and leaves some out. Of some 180,000 clones listed, roughly 92% are singletons. Notes on the study in general: Reports say nearly half of spike-specific TCRs go after unmutated variant regions.

Germline CDR1 LNHNV, CDR2 YYDKDF (reference sequence). V was pared by 3 bases and J by 2 bases, with 4 bases between. The CDR3 totals 13 residues. In the case of this clone: The antigen is not known.

The V call is TRBV15, the J call TRBJ2-2; D not certain. Source: peripheral blood, taken on day 0 of AZD1222 vaccination. The TCR sequence derives from an adult in good health. The CDR3: CATSSVNTGELFF. The CDR3 region has the DNA TGTGCCACCAGCAGCGTCAACACCGGGGAGCTGTTTTTT.